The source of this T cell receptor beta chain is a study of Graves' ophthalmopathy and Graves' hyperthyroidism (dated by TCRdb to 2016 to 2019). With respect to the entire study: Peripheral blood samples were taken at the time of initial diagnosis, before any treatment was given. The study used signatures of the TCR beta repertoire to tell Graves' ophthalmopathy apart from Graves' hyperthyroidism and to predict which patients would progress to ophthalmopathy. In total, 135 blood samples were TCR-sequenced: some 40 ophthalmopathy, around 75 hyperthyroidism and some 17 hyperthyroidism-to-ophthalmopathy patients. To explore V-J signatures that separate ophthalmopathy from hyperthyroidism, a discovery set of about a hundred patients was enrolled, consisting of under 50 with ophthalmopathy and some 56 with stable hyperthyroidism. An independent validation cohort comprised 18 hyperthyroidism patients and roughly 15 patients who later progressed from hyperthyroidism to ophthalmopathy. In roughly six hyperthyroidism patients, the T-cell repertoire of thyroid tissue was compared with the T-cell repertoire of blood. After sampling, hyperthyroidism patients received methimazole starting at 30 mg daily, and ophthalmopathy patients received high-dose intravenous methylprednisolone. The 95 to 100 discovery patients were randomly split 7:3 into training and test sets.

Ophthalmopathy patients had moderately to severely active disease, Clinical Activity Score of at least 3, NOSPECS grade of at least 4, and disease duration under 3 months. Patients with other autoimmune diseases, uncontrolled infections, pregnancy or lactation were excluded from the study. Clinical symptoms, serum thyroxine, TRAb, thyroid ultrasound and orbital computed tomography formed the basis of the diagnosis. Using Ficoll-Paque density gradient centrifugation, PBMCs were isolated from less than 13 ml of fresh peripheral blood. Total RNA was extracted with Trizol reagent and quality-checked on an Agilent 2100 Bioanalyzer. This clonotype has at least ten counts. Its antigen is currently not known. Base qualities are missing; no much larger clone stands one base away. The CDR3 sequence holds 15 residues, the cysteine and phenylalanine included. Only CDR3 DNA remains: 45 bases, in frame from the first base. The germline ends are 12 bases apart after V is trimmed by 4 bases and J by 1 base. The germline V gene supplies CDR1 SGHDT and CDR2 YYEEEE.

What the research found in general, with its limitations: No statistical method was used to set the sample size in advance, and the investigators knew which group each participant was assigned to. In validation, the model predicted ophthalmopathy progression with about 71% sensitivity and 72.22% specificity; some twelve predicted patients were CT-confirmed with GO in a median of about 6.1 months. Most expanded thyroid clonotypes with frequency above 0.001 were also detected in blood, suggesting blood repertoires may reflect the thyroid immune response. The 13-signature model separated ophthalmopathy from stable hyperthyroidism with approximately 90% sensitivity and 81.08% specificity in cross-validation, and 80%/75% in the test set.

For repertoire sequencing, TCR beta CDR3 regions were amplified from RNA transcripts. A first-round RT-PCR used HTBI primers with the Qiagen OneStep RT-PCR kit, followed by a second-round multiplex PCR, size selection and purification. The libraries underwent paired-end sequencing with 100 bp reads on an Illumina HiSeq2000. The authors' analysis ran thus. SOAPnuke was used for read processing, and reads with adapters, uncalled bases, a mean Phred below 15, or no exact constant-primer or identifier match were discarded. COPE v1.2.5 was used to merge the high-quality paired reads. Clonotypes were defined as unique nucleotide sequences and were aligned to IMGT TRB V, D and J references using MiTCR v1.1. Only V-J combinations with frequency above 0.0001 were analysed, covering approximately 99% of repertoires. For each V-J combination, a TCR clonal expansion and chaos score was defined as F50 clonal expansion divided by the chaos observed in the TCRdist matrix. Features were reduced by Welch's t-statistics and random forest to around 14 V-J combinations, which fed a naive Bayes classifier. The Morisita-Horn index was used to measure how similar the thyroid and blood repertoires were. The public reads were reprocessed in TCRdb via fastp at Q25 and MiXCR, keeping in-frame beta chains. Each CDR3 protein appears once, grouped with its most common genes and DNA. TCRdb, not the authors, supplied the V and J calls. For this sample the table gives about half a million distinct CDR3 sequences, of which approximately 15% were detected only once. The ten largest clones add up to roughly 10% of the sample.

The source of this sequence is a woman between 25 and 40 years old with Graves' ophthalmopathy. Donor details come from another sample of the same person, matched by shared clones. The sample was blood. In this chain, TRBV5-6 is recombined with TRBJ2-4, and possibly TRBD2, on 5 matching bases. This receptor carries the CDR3 CASSQGLAAKNIQYF. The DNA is TGTGCCAGCAGCCAAGGCTTAGCGGCCAAAAACATTCAGTACTTC.